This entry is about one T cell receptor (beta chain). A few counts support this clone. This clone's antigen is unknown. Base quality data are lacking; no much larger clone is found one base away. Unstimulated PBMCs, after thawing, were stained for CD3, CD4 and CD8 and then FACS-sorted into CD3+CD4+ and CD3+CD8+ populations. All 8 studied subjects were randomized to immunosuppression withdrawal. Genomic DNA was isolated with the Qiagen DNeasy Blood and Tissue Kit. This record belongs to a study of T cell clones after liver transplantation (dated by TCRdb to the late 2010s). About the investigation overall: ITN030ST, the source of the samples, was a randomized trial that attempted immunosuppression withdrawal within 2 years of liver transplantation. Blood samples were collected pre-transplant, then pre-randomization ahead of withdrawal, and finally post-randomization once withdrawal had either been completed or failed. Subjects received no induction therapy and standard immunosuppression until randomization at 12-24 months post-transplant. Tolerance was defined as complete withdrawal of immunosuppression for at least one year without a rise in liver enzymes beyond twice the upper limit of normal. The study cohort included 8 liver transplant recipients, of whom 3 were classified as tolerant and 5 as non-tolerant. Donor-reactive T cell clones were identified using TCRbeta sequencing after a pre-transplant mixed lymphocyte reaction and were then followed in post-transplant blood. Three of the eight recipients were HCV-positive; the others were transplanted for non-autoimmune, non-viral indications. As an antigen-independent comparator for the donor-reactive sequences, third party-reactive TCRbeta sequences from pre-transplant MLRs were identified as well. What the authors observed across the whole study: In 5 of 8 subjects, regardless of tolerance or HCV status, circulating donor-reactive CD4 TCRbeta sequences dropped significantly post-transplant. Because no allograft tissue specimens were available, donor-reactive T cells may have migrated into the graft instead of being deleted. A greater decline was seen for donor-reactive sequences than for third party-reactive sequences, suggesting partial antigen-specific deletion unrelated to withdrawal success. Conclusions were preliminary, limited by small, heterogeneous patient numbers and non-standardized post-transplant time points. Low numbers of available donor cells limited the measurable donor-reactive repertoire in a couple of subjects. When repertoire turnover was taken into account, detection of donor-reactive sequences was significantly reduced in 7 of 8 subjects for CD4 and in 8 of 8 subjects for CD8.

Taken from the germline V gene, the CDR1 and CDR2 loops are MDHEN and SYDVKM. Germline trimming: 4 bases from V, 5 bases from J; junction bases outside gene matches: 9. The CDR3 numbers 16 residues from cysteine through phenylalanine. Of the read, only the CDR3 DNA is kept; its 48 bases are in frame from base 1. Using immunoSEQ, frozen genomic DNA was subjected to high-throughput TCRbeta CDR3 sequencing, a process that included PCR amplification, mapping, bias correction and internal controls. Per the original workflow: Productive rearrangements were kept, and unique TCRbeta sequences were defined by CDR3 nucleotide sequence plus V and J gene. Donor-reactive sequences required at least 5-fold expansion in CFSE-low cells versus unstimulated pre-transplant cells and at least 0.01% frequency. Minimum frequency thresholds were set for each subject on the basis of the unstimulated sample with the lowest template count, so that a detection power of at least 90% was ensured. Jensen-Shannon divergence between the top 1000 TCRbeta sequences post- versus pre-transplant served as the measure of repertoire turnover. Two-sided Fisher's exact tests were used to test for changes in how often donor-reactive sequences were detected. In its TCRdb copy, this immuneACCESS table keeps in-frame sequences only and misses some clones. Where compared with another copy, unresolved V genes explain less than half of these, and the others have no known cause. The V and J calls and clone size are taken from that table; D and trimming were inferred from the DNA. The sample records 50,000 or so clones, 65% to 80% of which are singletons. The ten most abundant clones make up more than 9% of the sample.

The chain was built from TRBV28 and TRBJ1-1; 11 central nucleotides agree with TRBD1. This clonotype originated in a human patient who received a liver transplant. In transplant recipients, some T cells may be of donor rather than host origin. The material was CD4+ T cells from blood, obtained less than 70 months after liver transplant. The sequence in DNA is TGTGCCAGCAGTTATCCCCCGGGACAGGGGGTAACTGAAGCTTTCTTT. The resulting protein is CASSYPPGQGVTEAFF.